A selection of T cell receptor beta chains follows, all from one sample in a study of shared clonotypes between healthy human individuals. The assay was immunoSEQ multiplex PCR, and TCRdb's table has in-frame clones only and misses some. The repertoire consists of about 1 million clones, with around 76% occurring once and the leading ten covering 1.4%. The material sequenced was memory CD4+ T cells sorted from blood. The source is a man aged 18-30 years in good health. The CDR3 runs from the conserved cysteine through the conserved F or W. The D gene is left open where the match is weak. Some rows mark clone size as missing; the rest say once, few, many or name a class of expanded clone.

clone_size	j_call	d_call	v_call	cdr3_aa	cdr3_nt
.	TRBJ1-5	.	TRBV18	CASSPVLLSGTNQPQHF	TGTGCCAGCTCACCGGTTCTTTTATCCGGGACAAATCAGCCCCAGCATTTT
few	TRBJ1-2	.	TRBV7-8	CASSIQPEDYGYTF	TGTGCCAGCAGCATACAGCCTGAAGACTATGGCTACACCTTC
few	TRBJ2-3	.	TRBV11-3	CASSLGAENTDTQYF	TGTGCCAGCAGCTTAGGGGCGGAGAACACAGATACGCAGTATTTT
few	TRBJ2-7	.	TRBV10-3	CAIREPQGYEQYF	TGTGCCATCAGGGAACCACAGGGATACGAGCAGTACTTC
.	TRBJ2-3	.	TRBV10-1	CASSEVGGGTDTQYF	TGCGCCAGCAGTGAGGTAGGGGGGGGCACAGATACGCAGTATTTT
.	TRBJ1-2	.	TRBV6-1	CASTLAALRGYTF	TGTGCCAGCACCCTCGCGGCCCTTCGGGGCTACACCTTC
once	TRBJ2-2	TRBD2	TRBV6-1	CASSGSRGDALNTGELFF	TGTGCCAGCAGTGGTAGTCGGGGGGATGCGCTGAACACCGGGGAGCTGTTTTTT
once	TRBJ2-5	.	TRBV5-6	CASSLSGSNQETQYF	TGTGCCAGCAGCTTGAGCGGAAGTAACCAAGAGACCCAGTACTTC
.	TRBJ2-2	.	TRBV10-2	CASRLQSTGELFF	TGCGCCAGCAGACTCCAGAGCACCGGGGAGCTGTTTTTT
few	TRBJ2-1	.	TRBV11-2	CASSLSMGSNEQFF	TGTGCCAGCAGCTTAAGCATGGGGTCCAATGAGCAGTTCTTC
few	TRBJ1-1	TRBD1	TRBV5-1	CASGSGTGGTEAFF	TGCGCCAGCGGGTCCGGGACAGGGGGAACTGAAGCTTTCTTT
.	TRBJ2-7	.	TRBV28	CATFAGSSNYEQYF	TGTGCCACGTTCGCTGGGAGTTCGAACTACGAGCAGTACTTC